The 22 T cell receptor beta chains below come from one sample, sequenced in a study of blood T cell repertoires in COVID-19. Libraries were prepared by immunoSEQ multiplex PCR; TCRdb keeps only in-frame clonotypes and omits some of them. The table lists roughly 410,000 clones, approximately 89% of them singletons. Material: peripheral blood. The receptor set was obtained from a woman aged 60 to 75 with COVID-19, enrolled during active disease.

This clone was picked up one time. J is TRBJ2-1 and V is TRBV3-1 (or the pseudogene TRBV3-2); 7 bases map to TRBD1. The CDR3 extends over 13 amino acids. The germline V gene encodes CDR1 LGHDT and CDR2 YNNKEL (reference sequence). V trimming: 4 bases; J trimming: 7 bases; junction bases outside the gene matches: 4. CDR3 coding DNA: TGTGCCAGCAGCCCAACAGGGGTAAATGAGCAGTTCTTC. It codes for CASSPTGVNEQFF.

V and J are TRBV6-6 and TRBJ2-3, with 9 bases matching TRBD2. The CDR3 covers 16 residues. V trimming: 7 bases; J trimming: 2 bases; junction bases outside the gene matches: 10. Germline CDR1 MNHNY, CDR2 SVGAGI (reference sequence). The CDR3 spells CASTPGLAGHTDTQYF. CDR3 DNA: TGTGCCAGCACCCCGGGGCTAGCGGGGCACACAGATACGCAGTATTTT.

This clone was seen more than once but under ten times. J is TRBJ1-4 and V is TRBV9; no clear D. Germline V gene sequence: CDR1 SGDLS, CDR2 YYNGEE. The length of the CDR3 is 16 residues. V lost 0 bases, J lost 8 bases, and 17 bases lay in between. The CDR3 sequence is CASSVEGERENEKLFF. Written as DNA, the CDR3 is TGTGCCAGCAGCGTAGAGGGTGAAAGGGAGAACGAAAAACTGTTTTTT. The variable domain in full, completed from reference TRBV9 and TRBJ1-4, reads DSGVTQTPKHLITATGQRVTLRCSPRSGDLSVYWYQQSLDQGLQFLIQYYNGEERAKGNILERFSAQQFPDLHSELNLSSLELGDSALYFCASSVEGERENEKLFFGSGTQLSVL.

The rearrangement links TRBV6-5 to TRBJ2-1; 7 nucleotides match TRBD2. The V gene end was trimmed by 6 bases and the J gene end by 3 bases; junction bases not matched to a gene: 2. The CDR3 is 13 residues long. CDR1 and CDR2 (germline): MNHEY, SVGAGI. CDR3 residues: CASRERGYNEQFF. In DNA form, the CDR3 reads TGTGCCAGCAGGGAGCGGGGCTACAATGAGCAGTTCTTC.

The J gene is TRBJ1-6, the V gene TRBV7-2, with no clear D. Trimming removed 5 bases from V and 9 bases from J, with 14 bases in between. This CDR3 region has 14 residues. CDR1 is SGHTA and CDR2 is FQGNSA in the germline V gene. The CDR3 nucleotides are TGTGCCAGCAGCGGCCGAGGAGGGAGTTCACCCCTCCACTTT. Its protein product is CASSGRGGSSPLHF.

V is TRBV18 and J is TRBJ2-1; TRBD2 agrees at 7 bases. This CDR3 region has 16 residues. The J segment lost 3 bases and the V segment lost 0 bases, leaving 5 bases of the junction unmatched. CDR1 is KGHSH, CDR2 LQKENI, per germline. Here the CDR3 DNA reads TGTGCCAGCTCACCACCAAGAGGGAGGGGCTACAATGAGCAGTTCTTC. Protein product: CASSPPRGRGYNEQFF. The variable domain in full, with the rest retrieved from reference TRBV18 and TRBJ2-1, is NAGVMQNPRHLVRRRGQEARLRCSPMKGHSHVYWYRQLPEEGLKFMVYLQKENIIDESGMPKERFSAEFPKEGPSILRIQQVVRGDSAAYFCASSPPRGRGYNEQFFGPGTRLTVL.

This rearrangement joins TRBV6-6 to TRBJ1-3; D not certain. Per germline, CDR1 MNHNY and CDR2 SVGAGI (reference sequence). V lost 2 bases and J lost 3, with 5 bases in between. The CDR3 is 13 amino acids. The CDR3 DNA reads TGTGCCAGCAGTTACGTCAGTGGAAACACCATATATTTT. This gives the protein CASSYVSGNTIYF.

This chain joins TRBV28 and TRBJ2-7; no clear D. The germline V and J ends were trimmed by 3 bases and 2 bases, with 11 bases remaining between them. Germline CDR1 and CDR2: MDHEN and SYDVKM. The CDR3 is made up of 14 amino acids. The CDR3: CASSFAGPTYEQYF. CDR3 nucleotide sequence: TGTGCCAGCAGTTTTGCAGGTCCCACCTACGAGCAGTACTTC.

This chain joins TRBV5-4 and TRBJ1-1; D not resolved. The germline V gene encodes CDR1 SGHNT and CDR2 YYREEE (reference sequence). This CDR3 has 12 residues. Trimming removed 7 bases from V and 0 bases from J, with 7 bases in between. CDR3 region: CASGPLNTEAFF. The CDR3, as DNA: TGTGCCAGCGGGCCGCTGAACACTGAAGCTTTCTTT.

This chain links TRBV19 with TRBJ1-1, with unresolved D. The germline V gene encodes CDR1 LNHDA and CDR2 SQIVND (reference sequence). The CDR3 contains 16 residues. The V and J ends lost 0 bases and 5 bases respectively, with 16 bases between them. The CDR3 sequence is CASSIDTATPRTEAFF. The CDR3 bases are TGTGCCAGTAGTATAGATACAGCAACTCCCCGGACTGAAGCTTTCTTT. The full variable domain, completed using reference TRBV19 and TRBJ1-1, is DGGITQSPKYLFRKEGQNVTLSCEQNLNHDAMYWYRQDPGQGLRLIYYSQIVNDFQKGDIAEGYSVSREKKESFPLTVTSAQKNPTAFYLCASSIDTATPRTEAFFGQGTRLTVV.

V and J are TRBV6-5 and TRBJ2-1; the match to TRBD2 covers 8 bases. This CDR3 spans 13 amino acids. CDR1 is MNHEY and CDR2 is SVGAGI in the germline V gene. V dropped 6 bases and J dropped 8; count of bases not matched to a gene: 6. The CDR3 DNA reads TGTGCCAGCAGGCCGGGGGGGCTTGATGAGCAGTTCTTC. Its translation: CASRPGGLDEQFF.

The chain combines TRBV6-5 with TRBJ2-6, with D tentatively TRBD1 (5 bases). Trimming shortened V by 2 bases and J by 5 bases, and 10 bases separated the two germline ends. Germline V lookup: CDR1 MNHEY, CDR2 SVGAGI. CDR3 length: 15 residues. The DNA for the CDR3 is TGTGCCAGCAGTTACGACCCAGGGCGGGCCAACGTCCTGACTTTC. Its translation: CASSYDPGRANVLTF.

The J gene is TRBJ2-3, the V gene TRBV4-2; D remains unclear. The V and J ends lost 0 bases and 3 bases respectively, with 10 bases between them. Germline V CDR1 and CDR2: LGHNA, YNFKEQ. The CDR3 covers 15 residues. CDR3 protein: CASSQETRLTDTQYF. The CDR3 DNA follows: TGTGCCAGCAGCCAAGAGACTCGACTGACAGATACGCAGTATTTT.

CDR3 sequence (DNA): TGCGCCAGCAGCTTGGTTTCAGCGGGGGGGCCGGAGACCCAGTACTTC. Amino acids: CASSLVSAGGPETQYF. This chain connects TRBV5-1 to TRBJ2-5; the match to TRBD2 covers 10 bases. V was clipped by 0 bases and J by 5 bases; unmatched bases: 7. This CDR3 comprises 16 residues. Per germline, CDR1 SGHRS and CDR2 YFSETQ.

Only a few counts were recorded for this clone. V gene TRBV30 combines with J gene TRBJ1-2; 8 nucleotides align to TRBD1. Trimming at V came to 2 bases and at J to 5 bases, leaving 7 bases not matched to a gene. This CDR3 has 14 amino acids. Germline loops: CDR1 GTSNPN, CDR2 SVGIG (reference sequence). CDR3 region: CAWSTEDRDYGYTF. The DNA for the CDR3 is TGTGCCTGGAGTACAGAGGACAGGGATTATGGCTACACCTTC.

V is TRBV4-2 and J is TRBJ2-3; D uncertain. Germline values: CDR1 LGHNA, CDR2 YNFKEQ. This CDR3 is built from 16 residues. V lost 3 bases and J 1 base, leaving 14 bases between the germline ends. The CDR3 coding sequence is TGTGCCAGCAGCCACCCCGCAAGCCAAGGCACAGATACGCAGTATTTT. This encodes CASSHPASQGTDTQYF.

Only one count was recorded for this clone. This chain joins TRBV5-1 and TRBJ1-5, with D hard to call. Germline V gives CDR1 SGHRS, CDR2 YFSETQ. Trimming took 4 bases from V and 3 from J, leaving 8 bases between them. The CDR3 extends over 13 amino acids. As DNA, the CDR3 is TGCGCCAGCAGCCGCGACATCAATCAGCCCCAGCATTTT. This translates into CASSRDINQPQHF. The full variable domain, with the rest looked up from reference TRBV5-1 and TRBJ1-5, is KAGVTQTPRYLIKTRGQQVTLSCSPISGHRSVSWYQQTPGQGLQFLFEYFSETQRNKGNFPGRFSGRQFSNSRSEMNVSTLELGDSALYLCASSRDINQPQHFGDGTRLSIL.

The chain recombines TRBV10-2 with TRBJ1-6; unclear D gene. The CDR3 loop spans 13 amino acids. V shed 7 bases and J shed 3 bases, with 7 bases lying between them. CDR1 and CDR2 (germline): WSHSY, SAAADI. The CDR3 reads CASNRDYNSPLHF. The CDR3 DNA is TGCGCCAGCAACCGGGACTATAATTCACCCCTCCACTTT.

The rearrangement joins TRBV15 to TRBJ1-2; TRBD1 aligns across 8 bases. The germline CDR1 and CDR2 sequences are LNHNV and YYDKDF (reference sequence). The CDR3 is 17 residues long. The J segment lost 1 base and the V segment lost 4 bases, leaving 11 bases of the junction unmatched. CDR3 in amino acids: CATSIPGTGLVNYGYTF. Here the CDR3 DNA reads TGTGCCACCAGCATACCCGGGACAGGCTTAGTTAACTATGGCTACACCTTC.

The chain couples TRBV6-5 to TRBJ1-1; D is unresolved. Trimming took off 6 bases at V and 0 bases at J, with 11 bases between the two ends. Per the germline V gene, CDR1 is MNHEY and CDR2 is SVGAGI. The length of the CDR3 is 14 residues. The DNA for the CDR3 is TGTGCCAGCAGGGAGTTTCTCATGAACACTGAAGCTTTCTTT. It encodes CASREFLMNTEAFF.

The CDR3 bases are TGCGCCAGTATGACTAGCGGGGCCCTCACAGATACGCAGTATTTT. It is translated as CASMTSGALTDTQYF. The chain links TRBV5-1 to TRBJ2-3, with 11 bases matching TRBD2. Germline-derived CDR1 and CDR2 are SGHRS and YFSETQ. V was pared by 8 bases and J by 2 bases, with 7 bases of the junction left unmatched. This CDR3 region has 15 residues.

This CDR3 reads CASSVTGNPLHF. The CDR3 DNA sequence: TGTGCCAGCAGCGTTACAGGCAATCCCCTCCACTTT. The V gene is TRBV6-5, the J gene TRBJ1-6; D might be TRBD1 (5 bases). Germline V CDR1 and CDR2: MNHEY, SVGAGI. The CDR3 has 12 amino acids. Trimming left V 6 bases short and J 13 bases short, with 13 bases between.